This TCR beta chain appears in the sequencing data of a study of radiation and T cells in renal cell carcinoma (dated by TCRdb to 2018 to 2021). At the level of the whole study: In total, around 53 samples, comprising approximately 26 tumors and roughly 27 peripheral blood samples, were subjected to TCR beta sequencing. The final blood draw was performed at 4 weeks after radiation, at the same time as nephrectomy. A total of about 4 million unique CDR3 nucleotide sequences, encoding 2,500,000 or so unique CDR3 amino acid sequences, were found across all 50 or so samples. General findings and caveats noted by the study authors: The single-armed trial design could not address effects of radiation dose or scheduling on the TCR repertoire. Because pretreatment tumor biopsies were not available, the study could not determine whether clonotypes were already present within the tumor at baseline. Dynamics of the blood repertoire were not tracked past 4 weeks after treatment. In blood, the top tumor clonotypes increased between baseline and 2 weeks post-radiation and then shrank by 4 weeks, which suggests that tumor-resident clones expanded only transiently.

CDR1 and CDR2 are read off the germline V gene as MDHEN and SYDVKM. The CDR3 covers 12 residues, taking in both the cysteine and the phenylalanine. Just the 36-base CDR3 DNA is kept, in frame starting at base 1. V is clipped by 5 bases and J by 7 bases, and the sequence between their germline boundaries is 9 bases long. TCR beta libraries were generated from genomic DNA with the immunoSEQ kit, following the manufacturer's recommendations. Library preparation used a first multiplex PCR with proprietary primers, then a second PCR adding unique barcodes, with bead cleanups after each round. A kit-provided positive control reaction and a negative control reaction were included in every sample batch. The final libraries underwent checking on an Agilent 4200 TapeStation D1000 ScreenTape, volumetric pooling, and quantification by qPCR. An Illumina NextSeq500 fitted with a MidOutput 150-cycle cartridge performed the sequencing, running 156 Read1 cycles and 15 Index1 cycles with the kit's custom primers. The pooled library was loaded at 0.75 to 1 pM, and approximately 18% PhiX control was spiked in. In the paper's pipeline: Vendor-processed data were analyzed in R, and a clonotype was defined as all T cells sharing the same CDR3 nucleotide sequence. In the clone abundance analyses, frequencies in each sample were normalized to that sample's 10,000 most abundant clones. Public T cell clones, which averaged fewer than five per sample, were removed prior to analysis. Tumor-enriched clonotypes and baseline blood-enriched clonotypes were defined as those with an abundance difference of at least 32-fold between compartments. A beta-binomial differential abundance model was used to identify clonotypes that expanded or contracted between blood time points. The Baroni-Urbani and Buser coefficient was used to measure tumor-blood repertoire similarity, and groups were compared with two-tailed Wilcoxon tests in R. The immuneACCESS repertoire file appears here via TCRdb, limited to in-frame rearrangements. These files lack a portion of the clones; in checked studies, under half of the deficit traces to unresolved V genes, and the cause of the others is not known. The V and J calls and the clone size are those of that table, but D and trimming were determined from the DNA. The sample table contains 140,000 to 150,000 clones; only one count was recorded for approximately 86% of them. The ten largest clones capture about a sixth of the sample.

As to this clone: Its antigen is unknown. It has no much larger one-base neighbor in the sample; base qualities were not kept.

Reading the label with the study, this specimen's time point is: blood 4 weeks post-SBRT, at nephrectomy. The treatment or condition label of this sample denotes: 15 Gy SBRT to primary tumor, nephrectomy 4 weeks later. Samples were obtained from a clinical trial, in which 15 Gy stereotactic body radiation therapy was delivered to primary renal cell carcinomas and nephrectomy was performed 4 weeks later. Serial peripheral blood from radiation-treated patients was sampled at baseline, 2 weeks and 4 weeks after SBRT to track tumor-enriched clonotypes. All patients had renal cell carcinoma with clear cell pathology. The QIAamp DNA Blood Mini Kit (Qiagen) was used to prepare genomic DNA for TCR sequencing. Samples were included in the analyses only if all quality control checks were passed.

The sequencing here drew on blood, taken from a patient whose treatment included radiotherapy and nephrectomy. The chain is assembled from TRBV28 and TRBJ2-1; no confident D gene assignment can be made. The clonotype was recovered from a woman in her forties or fifties with renal cell carcinoma. The DNA sequence is TGTGCCAGCAGTCTTTCGGTAAATGAGCAGTTCTTC. Translated, it gives CASSLSVNEQFF.